What follows is one T cell receptor beta chain and its context. This entry is derived from a study of T cell responses to AZD1222 COVID-19 vaccine. CDR3 length: 16 amino acids. Per the germline V gene, CDR1 is LGHDT and CDR2 is YNNKEL (reference sequence). J gave up 5 bases and V 4 bases, and 13 bases lay outside the gene matches. Generated by immunoSEQ multiplex PCR, the TCRdb table keeps only in-frame clones and is missing some. The data show around 140,000 clones, roughly 90% seen once. The sequenced sample was peripheral blood, obtained on day 0 of AZD1222 vaccination. The rearrangement uses TRBV3-1 (or the pseudogene TRBV3-2) and TRBJ2-5, with 7 bases lining up with TRBD2. This TCR derives from an adult in good health. The CDR3: CASSLRGTTASETQYF. CDR3 in DNA: TGTGCCAGCAGCCTACGCGGGACTACCGCTTCGGAGACCCAGTACTTC.